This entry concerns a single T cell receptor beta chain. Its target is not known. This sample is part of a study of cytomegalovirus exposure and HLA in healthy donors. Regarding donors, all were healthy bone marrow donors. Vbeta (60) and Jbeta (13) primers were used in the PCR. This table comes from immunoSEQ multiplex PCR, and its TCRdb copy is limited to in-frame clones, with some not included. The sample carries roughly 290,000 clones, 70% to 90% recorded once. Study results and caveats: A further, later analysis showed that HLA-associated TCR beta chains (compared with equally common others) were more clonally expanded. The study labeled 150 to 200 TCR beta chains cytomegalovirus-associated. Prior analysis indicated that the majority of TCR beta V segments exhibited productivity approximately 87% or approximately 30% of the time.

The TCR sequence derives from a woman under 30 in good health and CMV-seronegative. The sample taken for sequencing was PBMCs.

The CDR3 DNA sequence: TGTGCCAGCAGCTCCCAATGGGGGCCCTACGAGCAGTACTTC. Amino acid sequence: CASSSQWGPYEQYF. This chain connects TRBV11-2 to TRBJ2-7, with D perhaps TRBD1 (6 bases). Per the germline V gene, CDR1 is SGHAT and CDR2 is FQNNGV. The CDR3 is made up of 14 amino acids. Trimming cost V 4 bases and J 2 bases, with 12 bases left between them.